What follows is one T cell receptor beta chain and its context. The antigen is undetermined. Use of 60 Vbeta and 13 Jbeta primers characterized the PCR. The data were produced by immunoSEQ multiplex PCR, yet TCRdb's version contains in-frame clones alone and is incomplete. The table lists around 140,000 clones. The sample is drawn from a study of cytomegalovirus exposure and HLA in healthy donors. Study-level findings and limits: The majority of CMV-associated TCR beta chains were reported as apparently HLA-restricted in a later analysis. Later analysis revealed greater clonal expansion in HLA-associated TCR beta chains than in equally common others. Available immune exposure information covered CMV serostatus only.

This receptor was identified in a woman aged 40 to 50 in good health and CMV-seronegative. Sequenced material: PBMCs.

The CDR3 loop reads CASGLGGQGGDTQYF. CDR3 bases: TGTGCTAGTGGTTTGGGGGGACAGGGAGGAGATACGCAGTATTTT. The chain recombines TRBV12-5 with TRBJ2-3, with 9 bases fitting TRBD1. The CDR3 is 15 amino acids. CDR1 LGHNT and CDR2 FRNRAP come from the germline V gene. V gave up 1 base and J gave up 5 bases; unmatched junction bases: 4.